One and the same sample provided the 15 T cell receptor beta chains below, sequenced in a study of blood T cell repertoires in COVID-19. The method was immunoSEQ multiplex PCR; TCRdb's version includes in-frame clones alone and lacks a portion of them. The sample holds some 300,000 clones, over 85% seen once. Sequencing was carried out using PBMCs or T cells enriched from blood (not recorded which). All receptors come from a woman in her forties or fifties who had been exposed to COVID-19.

The CDR3 loop is CASSATGTYLYGYTF. The DNA of the CDR3 is TGTGCCAGCAGCGCGACAGGCACCTATCTCTATGGCTACACCTTC. This rearrangement joins TRBV7-8 to TRBJ1-2, with D possibly being TRBD1 (6 bases). The V end lost 5 bases, the J end lost 4 bases, and 17 bases lay between the germline ends. Germline loops: CDR1 SGHVS, CDR2 FQNEAQ. CDR3 length: 15 amino acids.

The gene calls are TRBV28 and TRBJ2-7; a weak D match, TRBD2 (7 bases). The CDR3 spans 15 residues. Trimming left V 6 bases short and J 0 bases short, with 15 bases between. CDR1 is MDHEN, CDR2 SYDVKM, per germline. The CDR3 nucleotides read TGTGCCAGCAGCGACCGCCGGGGGGCCTCCTACGAGCAGTACTTC. Its translation is CASSDRRGASYEQYF.

This rearrangement joins TRBV6-5 to TRBJ1-2; D is ambiguous. CDR3 length: 14 residues. Trimming stripped 6 bases from V and 2 bases from J, with 13 bases between. CDR1 MNHEY and CDR2 SVGAGI come from the germline V gene. The CDR3 DNA sequence: TGTGCCAGCAGCCGACGAGAGGCAAACTATGGCTACACCTTC. It is translated as CASSRREANYGYTF.

The genes are TRBV7-9 and TRBJ1-5; D gene uncertain. Germline lookup yields CDR1 SEHNR and CDR2 FQNEAQ (reference sequence). This CDR3 is 16 amino acids long. Trimming took 1 base from V and 8 from J, leaving 18 bases between them. The CDR3 nucleotides read TGTGCCAGCAGCTTAGTGGAGGCCGGTAAGGGTGAGCCCCAGCATTTT. It yields the protein CASSLVEAGKGEPQHF.

The chain carries TRBV28 and TRBJ1-1; 11 nucleotides agree with TRBD1. This CDR3 spans 17 amino acids. From germline, CDR1 is MDHEN and CDR2 SYDVKM. Trimming removed 5 bases from V and 3 bases from J; junction bases left unmatched: 11. Here the CDR3 reads CASSPIALDRGHTEAFF. The CDR3 DNA is TGTGCCAGCAGTCCTATTGCCCTGGACAGGGGGCACACTGAAGCTTTCTTT.

The chain recombines TRBV5-6 with TRBJ2-2; TRBD2 might be the D (7 bases). Germline V lookup: CDR1 SGHDT, CDR2 YYEEEE. This CDR3 has 14 residues. V lost 4 bases to trimming and J lost 7 bases, with 14 bases between them. Written as DNA, the CDR3 is TGTGCCAGCAGCCCCCCGGGGGGCGTCGGGGAGCTGTTTTTT. It specifies CASSPPGGVGELFF.

This clone occurred a few times. The chain uses TRBV9 and TRBJ2-7, with D possibly being TRBD2 (7 bases). Between the trimmed V and J ends, which lost 0 bases and 1 base, there was a span of 14 bases. CDR1 is SGDLS and CDR2 is YYNGEE in the germline V gene. This CDR3 spans 16 amino acids. CDR3 in amino acids: CASSVGGLGGSYEQYF. The CDR3 bases are TGTGCCAGCAGCGTAGGTGGACTAGGGGGGTCCTACGAGCAGTACTTC.

The J gene is TRBJ2-1, the V gene TRBV11-2, with 10 bases lining up with TRBD2. Trimming at V came to 7 bases and at J to 5 bases, leaving 14 bases not matched to a gene. The germline V gene encodes CDR1 SGHAT and CDR2 FQNNGV. The CDR3 is made up of 17 amino acids. The CDR3 here is CASTLLGTSEKNNEQFF. DNA of the CDR3: TGTGCCAGCACCCTCCTAGGGACTAGCGAAAAAAACAATGAGCAGTTCTTC.

The chain recombines TRBV9 with TRBJ1-1; 8 positions agree with TRBD1. The germline gives CDR1 SGDLS, CDR2 YYNGEE. With 3 bases clipped from V and 4 bases from J, the junction kept 8 bases outside the gene matches. The CDR3 length is 15 residues. CDR3 sequence: CASSGRTGKGTEAFF. In nucleotides, the CDR3 is TGTGCCAGCAGCGGCAGGACAGGGAAGGGCACTGAAGCTTTCTTT.

The CDR3 nucleotides read TGTGCCAGCAGCTTAGGGTTAGCAACTAATGAAAAACTGTTTTTT. Translated, it gives CASSLGLATNEKLFF. This chain uses TRBV7-9 with TRBJ1-4, with unresolved D. V lost 1 base to trimming and J lost 0 bases, with 6 bases between them. This CDR3 has 15 amino acids. Germline CDR1 reads SEHNR; CDR2 reads FQNEAQ (reference sequence).

This clone was seen repeatedly, ten times or more. This chain joins TRBV15 and TRBJ1-5, with 11 bases matching TRBD1. Per the germline V gene, CDR1 is LNHNV and CDR2 is YYDKDF (reference sequence). This CDR3 region has 14 residues. Losses at the gene ends were 3 bases for V and 5 bases for J; bases not matched to a gene: 0. CDR3 in DNA: TGTGCCACCAGCAGGGACAGGGGGCATCAGCCCCAGCATTTT. Protein product: CATSRDRGHQPQHF.

V usage is TRBV5-5 and J usage is TRBJ1-2; the D is unclear. The CDR3 consists of 14 residues. V was trimmed by 0 bases and J by 3 bases, leaving 9 bases between them. CDR1 and CDR2 from the germline V gene are SGHKS and YYEKEE (reference sequence). CDR3: CASSLAPEHYGYTF. CDR3 bases: TGTGCCAGCAGCTTGGCTCCAGAACACTATGGCTACACCTTC.

The chain links TRBV19 to TRBJ2-1, with D tentatively TRBD1 (6 bases). V was clipped by 10 bases and J by 5 bases, with 15 bases between them. The length of the CDR3 is 13 residues. CDR1 and CDR2 (germline): LNHDA, SQIVND (reference sequence). The CDR3 sequence is CAMMDRNNNEQFF. In DNA form, the CDR3 reads TGTGCCATGATGGACAGAAACAACAATGAGCAGTTCTTC.

This clone was detected once. V gene TRBV14 combines with J gene TRBJ1-3, with 10 bases fitting TRBD1. The germline gives CDR1 SGHDN, CDR2 FVKESK. The CDR3 consists of 18 residues. The V gene end was trimmed by 4 bases and the J gene end by 0 bases; junction bases not matched to a gene: 9. For the CDR3, the DNA is TGTGCCAGCAGCCGTCCCGGGACAGGGGTCTACTCTGGAAACACCATATATTTT. Residues: CASSRPGTGVYSGNTIYF.

The CDR3 DNA follows: TGCGCCAGCAGCGCGGGACTAGCGGGGGCAGGTGGCACAGATACGCAGTATTTT. Translation gives CASSAGLAGAGGTDTQYF. This chain links TRBV5-1 with TRBJ2-3; TRBD2 matches 14 bases. V lost 4 bases and J lost 1; bases outside the gene matches: 8. The germline V gene encodes CDR1 SGHRS and CDR2 YFSETQ. This CDR3 spans 18 amino acids.